This T cell receptor beta chain stems from a study of neurological immune-mediated disorders. This clonotype occurred many times. What it binds is unknown. Synthesis of cDNA was carried out by template-switch 5'RACE. The reaction used 10-nucleotide random UMIs. Via MiXCR, TCRdb re-called the 5' RACE reads, giving one row per CDR3 protein. The sample includes 45,000 to 60,000 distinct CDR3 sequences, around 2.3% of them seen just once. Study results and limitations: With the multiple sclerosis repertoire cluster, neither clinical nor MRI features showed any association. None of the CDR3 amino acid sequences of expanded clones recurred across subjects, suggesting private repertoires in all groups.

Source material was 2 million unsorted PBMCs, stored at -80 °C in RNAlater. The specimen was PBMCs. The TCR was taken from a man between 50 and 59 years old with multiple sclerosis.

The DNA for the CDR3 is TGTGCCAGCAGCTTAGATCAGGTAGATACGCAGTATTTT. This translates into CASSLDQVDTQYF. The chain has TRBV7-7 and TRBJ2-3; D unresolved. The CDR3 totals 13 residues. Trimming pared 1 base from V and 5 bases from J, leaving 7 bases between. Looked up from germline, CDR1 is SSHAT and CDR2 is FNYEAQ (reference sequence).